The 29 T cell receptor beta chains reported below all come from one sample, sequenced in a study of tumor-infiltrating lymphocytes in oesophageal squamous cell carcinoma. MiXCR, run by TCRdb on the PCR reads, gives a single entry per CDR3 protein. The repertoire has about 19,000 distinct CDR3 sequences, around 38% of them found once; the top ten carry almost 7%. What was sequenced was blood. The receptor source for this set is a male donor with esophageal squamous cell carcinoma.

V is TRBV11-2 and J is TRBJ2-3, with 11 bases identical to TRBD2. Near its end, the DNA agrees better with TRBJ2-7, so the J call may be wrong. There are 14 residues in the CDR3. Germline V gene lookup returns CDR1 SGHAT and CDR2 FQNNGV. CDR3 in amino acids: CASSSTSGKMKQYF. The CDR3 DNA reads as TGTGCCAGCAGCTCGACTAGCGGGAAGATGAAGCAGTACTTC.

The chain carries TRBV7-3 and TRBJ2-5; TRBD2 matches at 8 bases. The CDR3 runs 15 residues. The V gene's germline CDR1 is SGHTA and CDR2 FQGTGA. Trimming cost V 5 bases and J 5 bases; bases outside gene matches: 10. CDR3: CASSREGREVETQYF. In DNA, the CDR3 is TGTGCCAGCAGCCGCGAGGGGCGGGAGGTGGAGACCCAGTACTTC.

V is TRBV7-8 and J is TRBJ2-4, with a possible D match to TRBD1 (6 bases). The DNA end is more similar to TRBJ2-1, so the J call may be wrong. From germline, CDR1 is SGHVS and CDR2 FQNEAQ. This CDR3 comprises 17 residues. CDR3 sequence (DNA): TGTGCCAGCAGCTTAGTGGGTGGTCAGGGGATGGGCGATGAGCAGTTCTTC. It specifies CASSLVGGQGMGDEQFF.

The V gene is TRBV7-2, the J gene TRBJ2-1; 11 bases map to TRBD2. The CDR3 contains 17 residues. Germline V gene data show CDR1 as SGHTA and CDR2 as FQGNSA. The junction had 8 bases not matched to a gene; V was cut back by 4 bases and J by 3 bases. CDR3 sequence reads: CASSSLEGLAVYNEQFF. The CDR3 bases are TGTGCCAGCAGCTCCTTGGAGGGACTAGCGGTCTACAATGAGCAGTTCTTC.

The V gene is TRBV6-1, the J gene TRBJ1-2; D may be TRBD1 (5 bases). Per the germline V gene, CDR1 is MNHNS and CDR2 is SASEGT. CDR3 length: 14 amino acids. Trimming took off 6 bases at V and 9 bases at J, with 20 bases between the two ends. The CDR3 DNA is TGTGCCAGCAGATTAGTCGGGGGAACGAGGAGCTACACCTTC. The encoded protein is CASRLVGGTRSYTF.

The V call is TRBV7-3, the J call TRBJ2-6, with D hard to call. V lost 4 bases and J lost 11, with 6 bases in between. This CDR3 spans 11 amino acids. Germline CDR1 reads SGHTA; CDR2 reads FQGTGA. The CDR3 DNA is TGTGCCAGCAGCTCCCAAGACGTCCTGACTTTC. Translated: CASSSQDVLTF.

This clonotype was seen a few times. In DNA, the CDR3 is TGTGCCAGCAGGGAGCGGGATGAATCCTACAATGAGCAGTACTTC. Protein product: CASRERDESYNEQYF. The chain uses TRBV2 and TRBJ2-7; 7 bases fit TRBD2. CDR3 length equals 15 residues. V shed 6 bases, J shed 7 bases, and the junction held 15 bases outside the gene matches. CDR1 and CDR2 from the germline V gene are SNHLY and FYNNEI.

About this clonotype itself: At one of its ends the junction is not consistent with the germline gene, which may arise from a read error. This chain connects TRBV5-3 to TRBJ2-4; 11 positions agree with TRBD2. The DNA end favors TRBJ2-1, so the J call may be wrong. TRBV5-3 is noted as an ORF with a role that remains uncertain. This CDR3 is built from 15 residues. In nucleotides, the CDR3 is TGTGCCAGCAGCTTGGCTACTAGCGGGAGAGGAGAGCAGTTCTTC. Translated: CASSLATSGRGEQFF.

In nucleotides, the CDR3 is TGTGCCAGCAGGGCCGGGGGTTTCGAGCAGTACTTC. Translating gives CASRAGGFEQYF. The rearrangement joins TRBV7-2 to TRBJ2-5; a possible D gene is TRBD2 (6 bases). The J call may be mistaken, given a closer DNA end match to TRBJ2-7. Germline V gives CDR1 SGHTA, CDR2 FQGNSA. The CDR3 has 12 residues.

The V gene is TRBV19, the J gene TRBJ2-7, with 10 bases fitting TRBD2. The CDR3 runs to 14 residues. Germline loops: CDR1 LNHDA, CDR2 SQIVND (reference sequence). V lost 6 bases and J lost 6; bases outside the gene matches: 8. CDR3 amino acids: CASRASGSTGEQYF. In DNA, the CDR3 is TGTGCCAGTAGGGCTAGCGGGAGTACGGGCGAGCAGTACTTC.

This clonotype qualifies as medium-sized (0.01 to 0.1%). This chain links TRBV25-1 with TRBJ2-1; D might be TRBD1 (6 bases). With 4 bases removed from V and 6 bases from J, the gap between germline ends came to 10 bases. The CDR3 runs 13 residues. Per germline, CDR1 MGHDK and CDR2 SYGVNS. In DNA form, the CDR3 reads TGTGCCAGCAGTGTCCAGGGGTTCAATGAGCAGTTCTTC. Residues: CASSVQGFNEQFF.

The V and J genes are TRBV11-1 and TRBJ2-5; 7 nucleotides agree with TRBD1. The J call may be in error: the DNA end matches TRBJ2-1 better. The CDR3 covers 14 residues. CDR1 is SGHAT, CDR2 FQDESV, per germline (reference sequence). In DNA form, the CDR3 reads TGTGCCAGCAGCTTGACAGGGTTAAACAATGAGCAGTTCTTC. Its protein is CASSLTGLNNEQFF.

In its sample, this clonotype was seen many times. V is TRBV2 and J is TRBJ2-1, with D possibly TRBD1 on 6 matching bases. The J call is uncertain, as TRBJ2-7 better fits the DNA end. This CDR3 has 11 amino acids. Germline loops: CDR1 SNHLY, CDR2 FYNNEI. The CDR3 region has the DNA TGTGCCAGCAGGGGGGCGTACGAGCAGTACTTC. It translates to CASRGAYEQYF.

CDR3 in amino acids: CASSLGAGGTYNEQFF. CDR3 coding DNA: TGTGCCAGCAGCTTAGGAGCGGGGGGGACCTACAATGAGCAGTTCTTC. The rearrangement uses TRBV5-6 and TRBJ2-1, with 10 nucleotides matching TRBD2. The CDR3 extends over 16 amino acids. Germline V CDR1 and CDR2: SGHDT, YYEEEE. V trimming: 2 bases; J trimming: 2 bases; junction bases outside the gene matches: 4.

This clonotype was picked up a small number of times. This sequence joins TRBV6-6 and TRBJ2-1; D tentatively reads TRBD1 or TRBD2 (6 bases each). The length of the CDR3 is 14 residues. Trimming pared 0 bases from V and 8 bases from J, leaving 11 bases between. Germline CDR1 and CDR2: MNHNY and SVGAGI (reference sequence). The DNA of the CDR3 is TGTGCCAGCAGTTACTCGAGGAGGGGGGATGAGCAGTTCTTC. This codes for CASSYSRRGDEQFF.

Regarding this clonotype: This CDR3 is missing its conserved last phenylalanine or tryptophan, likely due to a read error. The DNA is omitted, as the CDR3 cannot be located on it reliably, and the CDR3 follows TCRdb's listing. This chain connects TRBV6-1 to TRBJ2-7; no check of the table's D call, TRBD1, against the DNA was made. The germline CDR1 and CDR2 sequences are MNHNS and SASEGT. The CDR3 region is 17 residues in length, termini included. CDR3 in amino acids: CASSHEQGWNSPLHFGN.

Judged by abundance, this clonotype is medium-sized. One junction end disagrees with the germline gene, perhaps due to a read error. This sequence joins TRBV7-7 and TRBJ2-2; D is unclear. CDR1 is SSHAT, CDR2 FNYEAQ, per germline (reference sequence). The CDR3 loop spans 12 amino acids. In DNA, the CDR3 is TGTGCTAGCAGCCCAAACACCGGGGAGCTGTTTTTT. Its protein is CASSPNTGELFF. The variable domain in full, completed from reference TRBV7-7 and TRBJ2-2, reads GAGVSQSPRYKVTKRGQDVTLRCDPISSHATLYWYQQALGQGPEFLTYFNYEAQPDKSGLPSDRFSAERPEGSISTLTIQRTEQRDSAMYRCASSPNTGELFFGEGSRLTVL.

This clonotype was observed many times. DNA for the CDR3: TGTGCCAGCAGCTTCGCCCGTGAGACCCAGTACTTC. Translating gives CASSFARETQYF. The gene calls are TRBV5-6 and TRBJ2-5; D not resolved. V was shortened by 2 bases and J by 5 bases, with 7 bases between the two germline ends. CDR3 length: 12 residues. The germline CDR1 and CDR2 sequences are SGHDT and YYEEEE.

This sequence joins TRBV24-1 and TRBJ2-1; no definite D call. TRBJ2-5 explains the end of the DNA better; the J call may be wrong. This CDR3 has 14 residues. Germline loops: CDR1 KGHDR, CDR2 SFDVKD. The DNA of the CDR3 is TGTGCCACCAGCCCCTCCGGCTTGTCAGAGACCCAGTACTTC. It codes for CATSPSGLSETQYF.

This chain uses TRBV10-1 with TRBJ2-3; D is possibly TRBD2 (5 bases). The assigned J gene may be wrong: the sequence end matches TRBJ2-1 better. The germline V gene encodes CDR1 WNHNN and CDR2 SYGVQD (reference sequence). There are 14 residues in the CDR3. For the CDR3, the DNA is TGCGCCAGCAGTGAGAGCGGAACCTACAATGAGCAGTTCTTC. Protein: CASSESGTYNEQFF.

The chain couples TRBV12-3 or TRBV12-4 to TRBJ2-3, with a tentative D call TRBD2 (6 bases). The V gene lost 3 bases and the J gene lost 4 bases, with 17 bases spanning the gap. The CDR3 spans 16 residues. CDR3 protein: CASSFGRGSRADTQYF. As DNA, the CDR3 is TGTGCCAGCAGTTTTGGGCGGGGCAGTAGGGCAGATACGCAGTATTTT.

Relative to its sample, this clonotype is medium-sized (0.01 to 0.1%). The genes are TRBV5-4 and TRBJ2-1, with D possibly TRBD1 on 6 matching bases. The length of the CDR3 is 13 residues. Germline CDR1 is SGHNT and CDR2 is YYREEE (reference sequence). V was pared by 0 bases and J by 8 bases, with 9 bases between. The CDR3 is CASSLGQDYEQFF. The CDR3 bases are TGTGCCAGCAGCTTGGGACAGGACTATGAGCAGTTCTTC.

This clonotype showed up many times. The V call is TRBV10-2, the J call TRBJ2-1; D is uncertain. CDR1 WSHSY and CDR2 SAAADI come from the germline V gene. Trimming cost V 2 bases and J 8 bases, with 10 bases left between them. The CDR3 length is 13 residues. This CDR3 is CASSEQLSHEQFF. CDR3 nucleotides: TGCGCCAGCAGTGAGCAGCTGTCCCATGAGCAGTTCTTC.

V gene TRBV7-3 combines with J gene TRBJ2-3; the D gene could be TRBD1 or TRBD2 (5 bases each). V lost 2 bases to trimming and J lost 8 bases, with 26 bases between them. CDR3 length: 18 amino acids. Germline CDR1 reads SGHTA; CDR2 reads FQGTGA. DNA for the CDR3: TGTGCCAGCAGCTTACATCCGTTAGGGACCCAAGGGGCGATTACGCAGTATTTT. Its protein product is CASSLHPLGTQGAITQYF.

This chain connects TRBV11-2 to TRBJ1-6; D remains unclear. V dropped 2 bases and J dropped 8 bases, with 7 bases sitting between them. CDR1 is SGHAT and CDR2 is FQNNGV in the germline V gene. The CDR3 length is 13 residues. The CDR3 is CASSLQPYSPLHF. The CDR3, as DNA: TGTGCCAGCAGCTTACAACCTTATTCACCCCTCCACTTT.

This clonotype is classed as large. This chain uses TRBV7-9 with TRBJ1-2; D gene ambiguous. Germline CDR1 is SEHNR and CDR2 is FQNEAQ (reference sequence). The ends were cut back, 0 bases at V and 4 bases at J, with 12 bases in the middle. This CDR3 is 15 amino acids long. The CDR3: CASSLAPLNPYGYTF. CDR3 DNA: TGTGCCAGCAGCTTAGCCCCCCTGAATCCCTATGGCTACACCTTC.

In the case of this clonotype: Because it lacks the conserved phenylalanine or tryptophan at the end, this CDR3 is likely a read error. No DNA is shown, since the ends of the CDR3 on it are uncertain; the CDR3 is the one TCRdb lists. The genes are TRBV7-2 and TRBJ2-1; the table's D call TRBD2 went unverified against the DNA. Germline V lookup: CDR1 SGHTA, CDR2 FQGNSA. The CDR3 contains 17 residues when both ends are counted. CDR3: CASSPREAGGIEQYFGS.

Turning to this clonotype: A read error may explain this, as a much larger clone is one base away. Likely a read error: the CDR3 ends without its conserved phenylalanine or tryptophan. The chain recombines TRBV12-3 or TRBV12-4 with TRBJ2-5; 8 bases agree with TRBD1. The end of the DNA fits TRBJ2-7 better, so the J call may be wrong. The CDR3 loop spans 14 amino acids. The CDR3 here is CASSSSTGDYEQYL. The CDR3 DNA is TGTGCCAGCAGTTCCTCGACAGGGGACTACGAGCAGTACCTC.

On this clonotype: The junction departs from the called germline gene at one end, perhaps through a read error. V is TRBV7-9 and J is TRBJ2-7, with D possibly matching TRBD1 (5 bases). The V gene's germline CDR1 is SEHNR and CDR2 FQNEAQ (reference sequence). This CDR3 comprises 14 residues. CDR3 coding DNA: TGTGCCAGCAGCCGCGACAGTGAGAATTCACCCCTCCACTTC. Protein: CASSRDSENSPLHF.